This T cell receptor beta chain emerged from a study of T cells expressing NK-cell markers. The study, taken as a whole, reports: The CD3+CD56-NKG2C+ fraction was also led by these clonotypes in several donors.

The length of the CDR3 is 16 residues. Following a re-call of the 5' RACE reads, TCRdb has one entry per CDR3 protein and lacks DNA. The specimen's table records about 160,000 distinct CDR3 sequences. Comments on this clonotype: Its antigen remains unknown.

This receptor was obtained from a man aged 18 to 69 in good health. This chain uses TRBV12-3 or TRBV12-4 with TRBJ2-3; the D call of TRBD2 rests on TCRdb alone, since no DNA is present to check it. The sample was blood T cells: a sorted CD56 or NKG2C T cell subset, CD4+ or CD8+ T cells, or bulk PBMC T cells (not recorded which). CDR3 region: CASSLRGTSVTDTQYF.